This record concerns one T cell receptor (beta chain) sequence. Its antigen remains unidentified. Per-base quality was not reported, and no clone a single base away is much larger than it. The sample comes from a study of T cell responses to AZD1222 COVID-19 vaccine (dated by TCRdb to the early 2020s). Context from the whole study: Because spike-specific TCR depth and breadth did not differ between the two schedules, AZD1222 recipients who got a second dose at roughly 4 weeks were pooled with those who got a second dose at roughly 12 weeks. A total of around 240 trial participants underwent TCR sequencing, of whom 207 had received two doses of AZD1222 and around 25 had received two doses of the MenACWY control vaccine. Trial participants were enrolled into age subgroups of 18-55, 56-69 and 70-plus years, which contained approximately 150, 28 and 58 TCR-sequenced participants, respectively.

Results the study describes overall, beyond this receptor: Most participants were white British and females outnumbered males, and the authors suggested that clonal diversity may have been underestimated. Conclusions about previously exposed vaccinees were limited because only 6 or 7 AZD1222 recipients were SARS-CoV-2 seropositive at baseline. The vaccine-associated CD4 TCRs covered the entire spike protein, and the dominant responses fell in regions 160-218 and 743-854. Spike-specific TCR breadth and depth rose significantly after two AZD1222 doses compared with day 0 and with MenACWY recipients. In the small 56-69-year group, the increase in depth fell short of significance, most likely because of low power. Reportedly, close to half of the unique spike-specific TCRs recognized epitopes lying outside the regions that are mutated in the B.1.351 and B.1.1.7 variants. Because no day 14 peak-response samples were available, the repertoires could be characterized only after the peak T cell response.

The CDR3 regions of human TCRbeta chains were analyzed by immunosequencing. On the authors' methods: Repertoire TCRs were matched against a reference library of SARS-CoV-2-specific TCRs generated with the MIRA antigen-specificity platform. Breadth was defined as the fraction of unique TCRs that were SARS-CoV-2-associated. Depth was defined as the fraction of total T cells that were SARS-CoV-2-associated. Using the MIRA data, each spike-specific TCR was mapped to the spike region that the TCR reacts to and placed in a CD4 or CD8 class. Log10-transformed breadth and depth values were compared by one-way ANOVA with Sidak's multiple comparisons tests. TCRdb took this table from immuneACCESS and kept in-frame rearrangements with V and J called. Such tables lack part of the clones; where checked against another copy, unresolved V genes explain under half of the gap, and the rest is unexplained. The V and J calls and clone size are taken from that table; D and trimming were inferred from the DNA. This sample holds some 160,000 clones; under 95% were observed only once. 4.4% of the sample rests with the top ten.

The time point label for this specimen denotes: baseline before first vaccination. The vaccinee samples were drawn from two UK trials, COV001 and COV002, one of which was a single-blind randomized controlled phase 2/3 trial testing AZD1222 (ChAdOx1 nCoV-19) in healthy adults. For TCRbeta chain sequencing, PBMC samples were collected from trial participants at day 0 and at day 28 after the second dose. The starting material was peripheral blood, obtained on day 0 of AZD1222 vaccination. The clonotype was recovered from an adult in good health.

The CDR3 in this case is CASSSLYQETQYF. The DNA sequence is TGCGCCAGCAGTTCGCTGTACCAAGAGACCCAGTACTTC. The rearrangement joined TRBV5-1 to TRBJ2-5, with no reliable assignment of the D segment. The CDR3 contains 13 residues, cysteine and phenylalanine counted. Only the CDR3 DNA stays, 39 bases, in frame from base 1. The germline V gene yields SGHRS for CDR1 and YFSETQ for CDR2. The V end loses 5 bases and the J end loses 0 bases, and a stretch of 8 bases separates them.